This is a list of T cell receptor beta chains from one sample in a study of blood T cells in healthy people across ages. TCRdb used MiXCR to reprocess the 5' RACE reads, holding one entry per CDR3 protein. The sample lists 700,000 to 900,000 distinct CDR3 sequences; 40% to 65% were seen once. Sequenced sample: blood. The receptors come from an older man in good health. Each CDR3 is given without its conserved first and last residue.

j_call	v_call	cdr3_aa
TRBJ2-1	TRBV29-1	SVLGREGPYEQF
TRBJ2-7	TRBV20-1	SARDLAPTNAQY
TRBJ1-1	TRBV11-3	ASSFDGYTEAF
TRBJ2-3	TRBV12-3/TRBV12-4	ASSPELDTQY
TRBJ2-7	TRBV9	ASSVGAREGYEQY
TRBJ2-5	TRBV20-1	SASAQAGLQETQY
TRBJ2-7	TRBV14	ASSQSGRINEQY
TRBJ2-3	TRBV10-3	AISPRTSGRDRYAY
TRBJ2-3	TRBV5-1	ASSSWPIAGTPDTQY
TRBJ2-3	TRBV18	ASSTSTDTQY
.	TRBV27	ASSRDRDPSYEQY
TRBJ2-3	TRBV5-1	ASSSPGQHTDTQY
TRBJ1-5	TRBV6-5	ASRQGQGYSNQPQH
TRBJ2-3	TRBV20-1	SATSGGAADTQY
.	TRBV2	ASKQGVDEQY
TRBJ2-3	TRBV14	ASSQDQGMDTDTQY
TRBJ2-5	TRBV20-1	SASMSLAASSYNEQY
TRBJ1-6	TRBV20-1	SARDPGGGKNSPLH
TRBJ2-3	TRBV7-9	ASSLVGGGLTDTQY
TRBJ2-5	TRBV7-2	ASSLSPSPGQETQY
TRBJ2-3	TRBV6-1	ASSSPGDRRPDTQY
TRBJ2-1	TRBV18	ASSPPAGLHNEQF
TRBJ1-6	TRBV20-1	SARDPPGRDSSLH
TRBJ2-1	TRBV27	ASSGETRTLREQF
TRBJ1-2	TRBV28	ASSLIQGGGYT
.	TRBV11-2	ASSRAVSYNEQY
TRBJ2-1	TRBV27	ASSFPFHNEQF
TRBJ2-7	TRBV20-1	SAMLAGPYYEQY
TRBJ2-1	TRBV12-3/TRBV12-4	ASNLLRTSPNEQF
.	TRBV7-8	ASSLGTGTFGWETQY
TRBJ2-1	TRBV9	ASSPLGLSYNEQF
TRBJ2-1	TRBV6-6	ASAGQGKDEQF
TRBJ1-1	TRBV6-2/TRBV6-3	ASSSDRVMNTEAF
TRBJ2-1	TRBV20-1	SARGQSYNEQF
TRBJ2-5	TRBV14	ASSQDRGALRTQY
TRBJ2-1	TRBV29-1	SVVGGRYEQF
TRBJ2-4	TRBV6-2/TRBV6-3	ASSQGAGRDRLAENIQY
TRBJ1-2	TRBV19	ASSAGTANYGYT
TRBJ2-4	TRBV13	ASSSYRDLAKNIQY
TRBJ1-2	TRBV20-1	SAPPYDRDGYT
TRBJ2-1	TRBV11-2	ASSGRDNEQF
TRBJ2-1	TRBV20-1	SASIPVRYNEQF
TRBJ2-6	TRBV10-3	AISTGAGANVLT
TRBJ2-1	TRBV29-1	SVEGVGTSGNNEQF
TRBJ1-5	TRBV7-9	ASSRQGAPNQPQH
TRBJ2-1	TRBV25-1	ASSPEARSSYNEQF
TRBJ2-7	TRBV7-3	ASSAWAGYEQY
TRBJ2-3	TRBV5-6	ASSFGGLAGFTDTQY
.	TRBV29-1	SVTEQRGRSEQY
TRBJ2-6	TRBV5-1	ASSLGQGGSNVLT
TRBJ1-1	TRBV18	ASSPLRGKATEAF
TRBJ2-1	TRBV29-1	SAGRTTGAYNEQF
TRBJ2-7	TRBV6-6	ASSWGAGSSYEQY
TRBJ2-7	TRBV11-1	ASSLVSPGGPTYEQY
TRBJ1-2	TRBV24-1	ATSTRTGEKGYT
TRBJ1-5	TRBV5-6	ASSLGMSPDQPQH
.	TRBV12-3/TRBV12-4	ASSLYSDEQY
TRBJ2-3	TRBV5-1	ASSLPRRREGLEDTQY
TRBJ2-5	TRBV5-1	ASSFFGWQETQY
TRBJ2-5	TRBV20-1	SARGDRGQGETQY